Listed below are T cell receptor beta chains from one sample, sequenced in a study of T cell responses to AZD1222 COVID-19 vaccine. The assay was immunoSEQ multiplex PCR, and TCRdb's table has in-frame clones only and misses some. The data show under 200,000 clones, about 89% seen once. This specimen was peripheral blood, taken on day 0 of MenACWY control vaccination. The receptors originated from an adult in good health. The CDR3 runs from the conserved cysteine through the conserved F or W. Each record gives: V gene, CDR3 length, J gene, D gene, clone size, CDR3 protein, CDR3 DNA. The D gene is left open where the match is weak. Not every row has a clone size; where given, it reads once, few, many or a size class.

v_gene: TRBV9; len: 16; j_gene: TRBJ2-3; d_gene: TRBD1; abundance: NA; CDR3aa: CASSPGDRAWADTQYF; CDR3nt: TGTGCCAGCAGCCCAGGGGACAGGGCTTGGGCAGATACGCAGTATTTT
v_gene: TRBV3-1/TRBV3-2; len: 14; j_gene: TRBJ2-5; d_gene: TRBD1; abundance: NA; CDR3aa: CASRSGTAQETQYF; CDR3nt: TGTGCCAGCAGGTCCGGGACAGCACAAGAGACCCAGTACTTC
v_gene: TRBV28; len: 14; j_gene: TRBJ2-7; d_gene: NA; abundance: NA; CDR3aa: CASRPTGEPYEQYF; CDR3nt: TGTGCCAGCAGACCGACAGGAGAACCCTACGAGCAGTACTTC
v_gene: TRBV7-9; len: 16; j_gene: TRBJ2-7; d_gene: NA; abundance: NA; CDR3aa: CASSPARSPAFHEQYF; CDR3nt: TGTGCCAGCAGCCCCGCCCGTTCCCCGGCATTCCACGAGCAGTACTTC
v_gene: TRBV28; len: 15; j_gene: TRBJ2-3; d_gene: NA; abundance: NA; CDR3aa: CASSQPGVHTDTQYF; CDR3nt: TGTGCCAGCAGTCAGCCGGGAGTCCACACAGATACGCAGTATTTT
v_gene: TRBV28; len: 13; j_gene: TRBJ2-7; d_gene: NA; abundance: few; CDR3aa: CASSVGPTYEQYF; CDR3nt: TGTGCCAGCAGTGTGGGGCCAACCTACGAGCAGTACTTC
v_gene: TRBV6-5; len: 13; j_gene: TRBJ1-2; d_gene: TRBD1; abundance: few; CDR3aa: CASDSGTGYGYTF; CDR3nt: TGTGCCAGCGACTCAGGGACAGGCTATGGCTACACCTTC
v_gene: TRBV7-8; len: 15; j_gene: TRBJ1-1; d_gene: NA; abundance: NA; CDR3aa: CASSLVQGSNTEAFF; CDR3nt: TGTGCCAGCAGCTTAGTCCAGGGGTCGAACACTGAAGCTTTCTTT
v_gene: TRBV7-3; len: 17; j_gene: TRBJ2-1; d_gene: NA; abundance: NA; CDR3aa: CASSFLPRGPSYNEQFF; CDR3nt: TGTGCCAGCAGCTTTCTTCCGCGGGGCCCCTCCTACAATGAGCAGTTCTTC
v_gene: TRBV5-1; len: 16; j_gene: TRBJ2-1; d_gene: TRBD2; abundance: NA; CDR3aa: CASSLDPGLAANEQFF; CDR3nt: TGCGCCAGCAGCTTGGACCCGGGACTAGCGGCTAATGAGCAGTTCTTC
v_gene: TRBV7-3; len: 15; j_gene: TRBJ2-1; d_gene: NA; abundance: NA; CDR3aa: CASSGPGVGYNEQFF; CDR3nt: TGTGCCAGCAGCGGCCCGGGGGTGGGATACAATGAGCAGTTCTTC
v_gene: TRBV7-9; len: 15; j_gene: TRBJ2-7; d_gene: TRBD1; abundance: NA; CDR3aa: CASSQGQHPPYEQYF; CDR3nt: TGTGCCAGCAGCCAGGGACAGCACCCCCCCTACGAGCAGTACTTC
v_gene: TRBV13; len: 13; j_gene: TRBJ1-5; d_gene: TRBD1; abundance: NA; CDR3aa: CASSQGAVQPQHF; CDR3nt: TGTGCCAGCAGCCAGGGGGCGGTTCAGCCCCAGCATTTT
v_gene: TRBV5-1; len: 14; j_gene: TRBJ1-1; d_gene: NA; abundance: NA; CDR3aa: CASSLEGFGTEAFF; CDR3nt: TGCGCCAGCAGCTTGGAGGGGTTTGGCACTGAAGCTTTCTTT
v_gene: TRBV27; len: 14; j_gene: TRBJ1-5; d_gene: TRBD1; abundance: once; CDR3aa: CASSFNRGDQPQHF; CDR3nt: TGTGCCAGCAGTTTTAACAGGGGTGATCAGCCCCAGCATTTT
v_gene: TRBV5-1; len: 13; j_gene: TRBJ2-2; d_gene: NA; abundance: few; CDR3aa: CASSLKDHGELFF; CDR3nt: TGCGCCAGCAGCTTGAAGGACCACGGGGAGCTGTTTTTT
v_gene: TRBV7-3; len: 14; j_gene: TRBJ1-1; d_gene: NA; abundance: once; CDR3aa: CASSLKGLNTEAFF; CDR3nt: TGTGCCAGCAGCTTAAAGGGGTTGAACACTGAAGCTTTCTTT
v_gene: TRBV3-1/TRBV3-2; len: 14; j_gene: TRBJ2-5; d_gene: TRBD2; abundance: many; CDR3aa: CASSQGTSGETQYF; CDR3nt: TGTGCCAGCAGCCAAGGGACTAGCGGTGAGACCCAGTACTTC
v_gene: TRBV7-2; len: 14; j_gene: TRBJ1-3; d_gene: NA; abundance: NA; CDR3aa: CASRDPSSGNTIYF; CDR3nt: TGTGCCAGCAGGGACCCGAGCTCTGGAAACACCATATATTTT
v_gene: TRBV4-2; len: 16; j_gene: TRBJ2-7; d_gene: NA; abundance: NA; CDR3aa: CASSQDRTPGGYEQYF; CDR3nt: TGTGCCAGCAGCCAAGATCGGACCCCTGGAGGCTACGAGCAGTACTTC
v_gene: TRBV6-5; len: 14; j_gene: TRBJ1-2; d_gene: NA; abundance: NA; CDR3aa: CASSPGNRVSGYTF; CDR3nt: TGTGCCAGCAGTCCCGGAAACAGGGTTTCTGGCTACACCTTC
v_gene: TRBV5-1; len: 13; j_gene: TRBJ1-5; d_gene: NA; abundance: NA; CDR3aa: CASSLKGDQPQHF; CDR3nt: TGCGCCAGCAGCTTGAAGGGTGACCAGCCCCAGCATTTT
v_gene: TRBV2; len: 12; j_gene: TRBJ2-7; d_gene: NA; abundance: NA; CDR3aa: CASSEAQIEQYF; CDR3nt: TGTGCCAGCAGTGAAGCGCAAATCGAGCAGTACTTC
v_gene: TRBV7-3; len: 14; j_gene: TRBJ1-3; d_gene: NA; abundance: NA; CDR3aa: CASSPSGVGNTIYF; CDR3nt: TGTGCCAGCAGCCCGAGTGGGGTCGGAAACACCATATATTTT
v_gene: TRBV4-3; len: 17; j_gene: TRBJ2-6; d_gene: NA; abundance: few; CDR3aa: CASSQAEEGSGANVLTF; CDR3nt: TGCGCCAGCAGCCAAGCGGAGGAGGGCTCTGGGGCCAACGTCCTGACTTTC
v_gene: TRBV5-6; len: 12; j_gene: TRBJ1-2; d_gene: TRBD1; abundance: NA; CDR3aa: CASRQGVYGYTF; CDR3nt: TGTGCCAGCAGACAGGGGGTTTATGGCTACACCTTC
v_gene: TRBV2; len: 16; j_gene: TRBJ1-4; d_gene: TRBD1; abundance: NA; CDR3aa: CASSEAKGTGKEKLFF; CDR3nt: TGTGCCAGCAGTGAAGCGAAGGGGACAGGGAAAGAAAAACTGTTTTTT
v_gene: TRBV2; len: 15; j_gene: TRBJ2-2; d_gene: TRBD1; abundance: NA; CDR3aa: CASSDDRGHWGELFF; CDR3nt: TGTGCCAGCAGCGACGACAGGGGGCATTGGGGGGAGCTGTTTTTT
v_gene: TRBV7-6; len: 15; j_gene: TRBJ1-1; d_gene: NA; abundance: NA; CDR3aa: CASSLEVLTNTEAFF; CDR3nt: TGTGCCAGCAGCTTAGAGGTCCTGACGAACACTGAAGCTTTCTTT
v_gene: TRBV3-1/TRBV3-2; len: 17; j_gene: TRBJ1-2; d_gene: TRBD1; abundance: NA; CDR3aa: CASSQGFPGQGVDGYTF; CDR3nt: TGTGCCAGCAGCCAGGGTTTTCCGGGACAGGGTGTAGATGGCTACACCTTC
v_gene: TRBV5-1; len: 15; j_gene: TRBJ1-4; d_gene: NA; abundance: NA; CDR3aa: CASGKGEGTNEKLFF; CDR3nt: TGCGCCAGTGGTAAGGGAGAAGGGACTAATGAAAAACTGTTTTTT
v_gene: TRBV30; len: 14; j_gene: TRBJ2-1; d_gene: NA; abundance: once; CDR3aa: CAWGGRSPYNEQFF; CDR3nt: TGTGCCTGGGGGGGGAGATCCCCCTACAATGAGCAGTTCTTC
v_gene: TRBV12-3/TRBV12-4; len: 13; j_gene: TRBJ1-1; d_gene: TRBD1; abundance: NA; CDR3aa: CASSRQGQGEAFF; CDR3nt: TGTGCCAGCAGTCGCCAGGGACAGGGTGAAGCTTTCTTT
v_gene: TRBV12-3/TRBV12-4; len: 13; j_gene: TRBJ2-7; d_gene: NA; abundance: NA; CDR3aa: CASSLGSRDEQYF; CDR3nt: TGTGCCAGCAGTTTAGGGAGTCGGGACGAGCAGTACTTC
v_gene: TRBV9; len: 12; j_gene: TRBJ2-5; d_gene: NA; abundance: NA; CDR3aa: CASSVVGEAQYF; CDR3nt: TGTGCCAGCAGCGTAGTAGGGGAGGCCCAGTACTTC
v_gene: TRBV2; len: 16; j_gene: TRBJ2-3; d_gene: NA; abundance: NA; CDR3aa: CASSDVDSGLSDTQYF; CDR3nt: TGTGCCAGCAGTGACGTGGACTCGGGGTTATCAGATACGCAGTATTTT
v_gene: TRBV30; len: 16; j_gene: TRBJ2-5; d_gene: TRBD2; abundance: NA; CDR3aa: CAWSEGTSGGKETQYF; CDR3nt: TGTGCCTGGAGTGAGGGGACTAGCGGGGGGAAAGAGACCCAGTACTTC
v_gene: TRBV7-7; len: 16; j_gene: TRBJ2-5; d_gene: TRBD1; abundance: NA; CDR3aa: CASSRGQALAIETQYF; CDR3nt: TGTGCTAGCAGCCGGGGACAGGCGTTGGCCATAGAGACCCAGTACTTC
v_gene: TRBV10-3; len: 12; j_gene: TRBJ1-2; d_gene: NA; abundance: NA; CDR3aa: CAINGRDYGYTF; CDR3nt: TGTGCCATCAACGGCAGGGACTATGGCTACACCTTC
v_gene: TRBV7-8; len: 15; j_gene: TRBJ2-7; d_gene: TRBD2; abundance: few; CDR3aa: CASSLGGGLKGEQYF; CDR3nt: TGTGCCAGCAGCTTAGGGGGGGGTCTCAAGGGCGAGCAGTACTTC
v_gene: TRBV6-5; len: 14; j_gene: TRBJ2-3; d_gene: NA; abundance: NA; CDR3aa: CASRDTGLTDTQYF; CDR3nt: TGTGCCAGCAGGGACACAGGGTTAACAGATACGCAGTATTTT
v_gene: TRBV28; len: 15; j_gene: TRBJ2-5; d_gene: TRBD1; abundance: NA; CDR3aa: CASSSLQGVPETQYF; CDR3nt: TGTGCCAGCAGTTCACTACAGGGGGTGCCGGAGACCCAGTACTTC